Given below is one T cell receptor beta chain in context. The same CDR3 arises from other DNA sequences in this sample as well. The data belong to a study of Ad26.COV2.S vaccination and SARS-CoV-2 variants. Background on the study: Doses of Ad26.COV2.S were injected into muscle once or twice, 56 days apart.

Assay used: immunoSEQ multiplex PCR; TCRdb lists only in-frame clones, some missing. The sample has some 640,000 clones; roughly 90% are singletons. Described treatment: 15 to 20 received Ad26.COV2.S at low or high dose, single or two shots; five or six received placebo; per-sample allocation not given. On day 63 after the first injection, vaccine and placebo recipients gave samples. Recruitment in Boston yielded a donor of adult age, 18-55 years. The receptor's source is a person between 18 and 65 years old who received the Ad26.COV2.S COVID-19 vaccine or a placebo. Here the sequenced sample was peripheral blood, taken in a trial of Ad26.COV2.S vaccine versus placebo.

Here the CDR3 DNA reads TGTGCCAGCTCACCTCAGTCTAATCAGCCCCAGCATTTT. It is translated as CASSPQSNQPQHF. The chain uses TRBV18 and TRBJ1-5; no clear D. CDR1 is KGHSH, CDR2 LQKENI, per germline. V shed 3 bases and J shed 4 bases, with 7 bases lying between them. This CDR3 spans 13 amino acids.